This T cell receptor beta chain was sequenced for a study of memory CD4+ T cells and cytomegalovirus serostatus. Single viable CD3+CD4+CD8-CD45RO+ cells were sorted as the memory CD4+ T cells. The J segment lost 12 bases and the V segment lost 8 bases, leaving 6 bases of the junction unmatched. The CDR3 loop spans 12 amino acids. The germline V gene encodes CDR1 GTSNPN and CDR2 SVGIG (reference sequence). Source study methods: Out-of-frame sequences were removed, leaving 2,000,000 or so distinct TCRbeta sequences. Here immunoSEQ multiplex PCR was the method, and the copy in TCRdb shows in-frame clones only, minus some. V and J calls and clone size are copied from that table; D and trimming were computed from the DNA. The sample carries some 47,000 clones, just under 80% recorded once.

The TCR sequence derives from an adult in good health and CMV-seronegative. V is TRBV30 and J is TRBJ1-6, with 11 bases lining up with TRBD1. Sequencing was performed on memory CD4+ T cells from blood. CDR3 DNA sequence: TGTGCCCTCCGGACAGGGGGCATACCCCTCCACTTT. It encodes CALRTGGIPLHF.